This T cell receptor beta chain stems from a study of cytomegalovirus exposure and HLA in healthy donors. Overall study: A later analysis reported the same platform for the 110 or so validation repertoires and the 666 first-cohort repertoires. Notes on the study in general: As was reported, the classifier diagnosed cytomegalovirus status with high specificity and sensitivity. Later, an analysis found that TCR clusters from the first cohort tended to co-occur in the roughly 110 validation repertoires.

The germline V gene has CDR1 MNHEY and CDR2 SMNVEV (reference sequence). Trimming removed 2 bases from V and 8 bases from J; junction bases left unmatched: 9. The CDR3 consists of 16 residues. TCRdb keeps only in-frame clones here, not all; method: immunoSEQ multiplex PCR. The table has tens of thousands of clones, approximately 90% seen once; the top ten hold about 3.8%. With respect to this clone: Its antigen remains unidentified.

The donors formed part of the roughly 110-subject validation cohort, distinct from the roughly 600-subject first cohort. The sequencing sample was made of PBMCs. J is TRBJ2-1 and V is TRBV27; 10 positions match TRBD2. The receptor comes from a young woman in good health and CMV-seropositive. The CDR3: CASSLVGSGRTDEQFF. DNA of the CDR3: TGTGCCAGCAGTTTAGTGGGTAGCGGGAGGACCGATGAGCAGTTCTTC.